This record covers a single T cell receptor (beta chain). Its antigen is not known. This CDR3 is 15 amino acids long. Germline CDR1 is MNHEY and CDR2 is SVGAGI. V trimming: 2 bases; J trimming: 5 bases; junction bases outside the gene matches: 8. This sample was taken from a study of OX40 agonist ivuxolimab in advanced cancers. About the research overall: Eligibility rules accepted prior anti-PD-1, anti-PD-L1 or anti-CTLA-4 therapy, and roughly 42% had some. Whole-study results and caveats: The authors also found low normalized T-cell clonal expansion in some nonresponders.

Here immunoSEQ multiplex PCR was the method, and the copy in TCRdb shows in-frame clones only, minus some. Of tens of thousands of clones listed, about 90% are singletons. The chain recombines TRBV6-5 with TRBJ2-5; TRBD1 matches 7 bases. This clonotype was sampled from an adult with an advanced solid tumor such as melanoma, head and neck, liver or kidney cancer. The sample was CD4+ or CD8+ T cells sorted from blood, taken in a trial of the OX40 agonist ivuxolimab. In DNA form, the CDR3 reads TGTGCCAGCAGTTACCTCACAGGGGTTCGGGAGACCCAGTACTTC. This encodes CASSYLTGVRETQYF.